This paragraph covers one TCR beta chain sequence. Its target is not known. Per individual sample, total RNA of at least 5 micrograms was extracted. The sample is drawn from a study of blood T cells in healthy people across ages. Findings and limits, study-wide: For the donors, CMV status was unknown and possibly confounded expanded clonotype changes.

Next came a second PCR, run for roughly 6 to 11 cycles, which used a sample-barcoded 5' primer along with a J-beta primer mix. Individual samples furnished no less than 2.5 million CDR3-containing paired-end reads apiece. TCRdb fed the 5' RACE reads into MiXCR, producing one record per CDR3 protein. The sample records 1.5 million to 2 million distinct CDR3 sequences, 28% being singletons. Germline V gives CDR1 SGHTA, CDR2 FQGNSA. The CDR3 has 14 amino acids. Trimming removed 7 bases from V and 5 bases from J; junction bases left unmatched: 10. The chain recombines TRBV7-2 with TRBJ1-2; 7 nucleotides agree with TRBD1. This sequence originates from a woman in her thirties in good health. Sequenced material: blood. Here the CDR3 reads CASTSKGGPYGYTF. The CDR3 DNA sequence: TGTGCCAGCACCTCTAAAGGGGGCCCATATGGCTACACCTTC.